The clone carrying this TCR beta chain has at least ten counts. This record belongs to a study of Graves' ophthalmopathy and Graves' hyperthyroidism. V shed 1 base and J 3 bases; nucleotides not matched to a gene: 5. Germline V lookup: CDR1 SGHTA, CDR2 FQGNSA. The CDR3 has 15 residues. The authors amplified TCR beta CDR3 regions from RNA transcripts. The library came from an HTBI-primed first-round RT-PCR and a second-round multiplex PCR. TCRdb independently ran MiXCR on the multiplex PCR reads; one entry per CDR3 protein. The sample has under 800,000 distinct CDR3 sequences, approximately 21% seen once.

This chain uses TRBV7-2 with TRBJ1-2; 7 bases are shared with TRBD1. The TCR sequence derives from a woman aged 18-29 years with stable Graves' hyperthyroidism. Some clones in this sample may be carry-over from other donors' samples. The sequenced sample consisted of peripheral blood. CDR3: CASSLVPGGDYGYTF. Here the CDR3 DNA reads TGTGCCAGCAGCTTAGTCCCAGGGGGAGACTATGGCTACACCTTC. Filled out from reference TRBV7-2 and TRBJ1-2, the complete variable domain reads GAGVSQSPSNKVTEKGKDVELRCDPISGHTALYWYRQSLGQGLEFLIYFQGNSAPDKSGLPSDRFSAERTGGSVSTLTIQRTQQEDSAVYLCASSLVPGGDYGYTFGSGTRLTVV.